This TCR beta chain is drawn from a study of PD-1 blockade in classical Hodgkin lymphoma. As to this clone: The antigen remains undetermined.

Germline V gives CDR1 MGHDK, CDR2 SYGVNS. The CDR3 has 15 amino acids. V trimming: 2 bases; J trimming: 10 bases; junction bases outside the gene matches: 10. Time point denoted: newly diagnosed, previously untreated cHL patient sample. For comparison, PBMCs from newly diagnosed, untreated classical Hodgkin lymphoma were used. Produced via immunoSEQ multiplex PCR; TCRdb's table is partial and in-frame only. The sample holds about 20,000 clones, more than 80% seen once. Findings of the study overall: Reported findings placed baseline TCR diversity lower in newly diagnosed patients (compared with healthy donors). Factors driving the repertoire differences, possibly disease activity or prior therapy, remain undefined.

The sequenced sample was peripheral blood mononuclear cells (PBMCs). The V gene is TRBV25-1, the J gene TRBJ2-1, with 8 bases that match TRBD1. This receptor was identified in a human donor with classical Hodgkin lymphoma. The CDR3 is CASSEGDRSAIEQFF. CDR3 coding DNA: TGTGCCAGCAGTGAAGGGGACAGGTCGGCAATCGAGCAGTTCTTC. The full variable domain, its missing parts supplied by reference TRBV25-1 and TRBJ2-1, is EADIYQTPRYLVIGTGKKITLECSQTMGHDKMYWYQQDPGMELHLIHYSYGVNSTEKGDLSSESTVSRIRTEHFPLTLESARPSHTSQYLCASSEGDRSAIEQFFGPGTRLTVL.